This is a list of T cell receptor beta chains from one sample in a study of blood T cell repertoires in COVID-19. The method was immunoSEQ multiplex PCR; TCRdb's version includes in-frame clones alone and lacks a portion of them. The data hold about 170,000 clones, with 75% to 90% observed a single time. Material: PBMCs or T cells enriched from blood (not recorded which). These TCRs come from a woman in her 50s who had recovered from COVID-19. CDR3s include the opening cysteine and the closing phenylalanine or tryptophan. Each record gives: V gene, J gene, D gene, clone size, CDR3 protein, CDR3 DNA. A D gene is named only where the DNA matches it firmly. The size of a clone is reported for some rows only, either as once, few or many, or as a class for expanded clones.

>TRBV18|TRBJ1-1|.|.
CASSPPVPGNTEAFF
TGTGCCAGCTCACCACCGGTCCCCGGGAACACTGAAGCTTTCTTT
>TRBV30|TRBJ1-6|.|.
CAWGSRSGGAPNSPLHF
TGTGCCTGGGGGTCCCGAAGTGGGGGGGCTCCGAATTCACCCCTCCACTTT
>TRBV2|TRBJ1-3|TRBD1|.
CASSEAGGDRTGNTIYF
TGTGCCAGCAGTGAAGCGGGTGGGGACAGGACGGGAAACACCATATATTTT
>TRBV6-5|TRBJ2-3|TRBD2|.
CASSSGTSGGARAQYF
TGTGCCAGCAGTTCCGGGACTAGCGGGGGAGCTCGGGCGCAGTATTTT
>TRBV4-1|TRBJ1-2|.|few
CASTLEGRASLYGYTF
TGCGCCAGCACCCTGGAGGGTAGGGCCTCCCTCTATGGCTACACCTTC
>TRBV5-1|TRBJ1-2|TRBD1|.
CASSVRTGFNYGYTF
TGCGCCAGCAGCGTACGGACAGGTTTTAACTATGGCTACACCTTC
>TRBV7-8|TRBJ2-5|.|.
CASSSGQETQYF
TGTGCCAGCAGCTCGGGACAAGAGACCCAGTACTTC
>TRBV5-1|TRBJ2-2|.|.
CASSLGSDTGELFF
TGCGCCAGCAGCTTGGGTTCGGACACCGGGGAGCTGTTTTTT
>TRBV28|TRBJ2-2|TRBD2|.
CASSFSPSGMTGELFF
TGTGCCAGCAGTTTCTCTCCTAGCGGGATGACCGGGGAGCTGTTTTTT
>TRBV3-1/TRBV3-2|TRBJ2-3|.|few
CASSQVSSDTQYF
TGTGCCAGCAGCCAAGTTTCCTCAGATACGCAGTATTTT